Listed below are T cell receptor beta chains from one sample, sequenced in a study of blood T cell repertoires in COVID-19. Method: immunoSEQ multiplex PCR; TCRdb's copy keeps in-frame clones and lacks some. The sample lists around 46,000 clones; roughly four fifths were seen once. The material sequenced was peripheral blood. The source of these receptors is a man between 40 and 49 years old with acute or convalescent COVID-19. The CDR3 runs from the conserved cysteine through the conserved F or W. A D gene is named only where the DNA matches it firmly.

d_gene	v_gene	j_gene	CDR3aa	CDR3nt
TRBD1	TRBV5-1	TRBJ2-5	CASSPGQAQETQYF	TGCGCCAGCAGCCCCGGACAGGCACAAGAGACCCAGTACTTC
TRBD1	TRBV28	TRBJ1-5	CASRPTGGANQPQHF	TGTGCCAGCAGACCGACAGGGGGTGCCAATCAGCCCCAGCATTTT
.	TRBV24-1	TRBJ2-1	CATSDLSGLSKNYNEQFF	TGTGCCACCAGTGATTTGTCAGGGTTGAGTAAAAACTACAATGAGCAGTTCTTC
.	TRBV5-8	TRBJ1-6	CASSRRMANSPLHF	TGTGCCAGCAGCCGGAGGATGGCCAATTCACCCCTCCACTTT
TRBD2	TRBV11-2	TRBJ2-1	CASSLGSGGANNEQFF	TGTGCCAGCAGCTTAGGGAGCGGGGGGGCTAACAATGAGCAGTTCTTC
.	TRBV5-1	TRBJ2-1	CASSHLDADEQFF	TGCGCCAGCAGCCATCTAGATGCGGATGAGCAGTTCTTC
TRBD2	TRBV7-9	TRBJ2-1	CASSPWRDRAGVNEQFF	TGTGCCAGCAGCCCCTGGCGGGATCGGGCGGGGGTCAATGAGCAGTTCTTC
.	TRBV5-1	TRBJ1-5	CASSPDGAGNQPQHF	TGCGCCAGCAGCCCGGATGGGGCCGGTAATCAGCCCCAGCATTTT
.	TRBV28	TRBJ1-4	CASSLSKQLLFF	TGTGCCAGCAGTTTATCTAAACAGCTACTGTTTTTT
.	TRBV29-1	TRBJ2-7	CSAGRSYEQYF	TGCAGCGCGGGACGGTCCTACGAGCAGTACTTC
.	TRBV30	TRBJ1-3	CAWRKNSYSGNTIYF	TGTGCCTGGAGGAAGAACAGTTACTCTGGAAACACCATATATTTT
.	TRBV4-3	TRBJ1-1	CASSQVVGIRAEAFF	TGCGCCAGCAGCCAAGTGGTCGGGATTAGGGCTGAAGCTTTCTTT
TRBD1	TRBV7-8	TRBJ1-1	CASSLDRGIEAFF	TGTGCCAGCAGCCTGGACAGGGGTATTGAAGCTTTCTTT
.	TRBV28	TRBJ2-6	CASRPMPRPYSGANVLTF	TGTGCCAGCAGACCCATGCCCCGTCCCTACTCTGGGGCCAACGTCCTGACTTTC